A single sample is the source of the 20 T cell receptor beta chains below, sequenced in a study of blood T cell repertoires in COVID-19. The method was immunoSEQ multiplex PCR; TCRdb's version includes in-frame clones alone and lacks a portion of them. The sample holds 100,000 to 150,000 clones, roughly four fifths seen once. Sequencing was carried out using peripheral blood. Receptors were obtained from a woman in her forties or fifties with acute or convalescent COVID-19.

This chain links TRBV7-2 with TRBJ2-3; no clear D. Germline assignment: CDR1 SGHTA and CDR2 FQGNSA. The CDR3 is 15 amino acids. DNA for the CDR3: TGTGCGATCAAGGCGGCAGCGAACCTACCAGATACGCAGTATTTT. It codes for CAIKAAANLPDTQYF.

The rearrangement links TRBV27 to TRBJ1-5, with 7 bases identical to TRBD1. CDR1 is MNHEY, CDR2 SMNVEV, per germline (reference sequence). CDR3 length equals 17 residues. The V gene end was trimmed by 5 bases and the J gene end by 6 bases; junction bases not matched to a gene: 16. DNA for the CDR3: TGTGCCAGCAGTCGCAGGCCATTCACAGGGGACCTTCAGCCCCAGCATTTT. This encodes CASSRRPFTGDLQPQHF.

The chain joins TRBV7-3 to TRBJ1-1, with D perhaps matching TRBD1 (6 bases). The CDR3 runs 15 residues. V lost 5 bases and J 1 base, leaving 14 bases between the germline ends. Germline V gene data show CDR1 as SGHTA and CDR2 as FQGTGA. CDR3 nucleotide sequence: TGTGCCAGCAGCCAAAGGGGGAGTAAGAACACTGAAGCTTTCTTT. It codes for CASSQRGSKNTEAFF.

J is TRBJ1-2 and V is TRBV27; 9 bases are shared with TRBD1. Per the germline V gene, CDR1 is MNHEY and CDR2 is SMNVEV (reference sequence). The V segment lost 5 bases and the J segment 6 bases; nucleotides outside the gene matches: 4. This CDR3 region has 13 residues. CDR3 bases: TGTGCCAGCAGTGGACAGGGGAGAGATGGCTACACCTTC. Protein: CASSGQGRDGYTF.

V and J are TRBV28 and TRBJ2-5; 8 bases are shared with TRBD2. The CDR3 covers 14 residues. With V trimmed by 3 bases and J by 4 bases, 4 bases remained unmatched. Per the germline V gene, CDR1 is MDHEN and CDR2 is SYDVKM. The CDR3: CASSLTSVAETQYF. The CDR3 DNA follows: TGTGCCAGCAGTTTGACTAGCGTTGCAGAGACCCAGTACTTC.

This chain connects TRBV9 to TRBJ2-7; D might be TRBD1 (7 bases). The CDR3 length is 14 residues. V shed 1 base and J shed 5 bases, with 13 bases lying between them. Germline V gene sequence: CDR1 SGDLS, CDR2 YYNGEE. The CDR3, as DNA: TGTGCCAGCAGCGTATCCCAGGGGGGCGACGAGCAGTACTTC. This translates into CASSVSQGGDEQYF.

V and J are TRBV30 and TRBJ1-2; TRBD1 agrees at 9 bases. The length of the CDR3 is 13 residues. Unmatched junction bases numbered 8, after V lost 8 bases and J lost 4 bases. Germline lookup yields CDR1 GTSNPN and CDR2 SVGIG (reference sequence). CDR3 DNA: TGTGCCAGGGGACAGGGTTCTAGCTATGGCTACACCTTC. Translation gives CARGQGSSYGYTF.

The chain links TRBV5-1 to TRBJ1-1; D is ambiguous. CDR1 is SGHRS, CDR2 YFSETQ, per germline. V dropped 2 bases and J dropped 2 bases, with 7 bases sitting between them. The length of the CDR3 is 13 residues. The CDR3, as DNA: TGCGCCAGCAGCTTCGGAGCAAACACTGAAGCTTTCTTT. Translation gives CASSFGANTEAFF. Based on the CDR3 plus reference TRBV5-1 and TRBJ1-1, the full variable domain is KAGVTQTPRYLIKTRGQQVTLSCSPISGHRSVSWYQQTPGQGLQFLFEYFSETQRNKGNFPGRFSGRQFSNSRSEMNVSTLELGDSALYLCASSFGANTEAFFGQGTRLTVV.

The chain couples TRBV28 to TRBJ1-2; the match to TRBD1 covers 9 bases. V gave up 6 bases and J gave up 7 bases; unmatched junction bases: 12. This CDR3 comprises 15 residues. Germline-derived CDR1 and CDR2 are MDHEN and SYDVKM. The CDR3 region has the DNA TGTGCCAGCAGCCCGCAGACAGGGGGTATCTTTGGCTACACCTTC. It encodes CASSPQTGGIFGYTF.

The chain recombines TRBV20-1 with TRBJ1-1, with unresolved D. The V end was cut by 4 bases, the J end by 11 bases, with 14 bases between. The germline V gene has CDR1 DFQATT and CDR2 SNEGSKA (reference sequence). This CDR3 is built from 11 residues. CDR3 residues: CSAIGELGAFF. CDR3 nucleotide sequence: TGCAGTGCTATCGGGGAGTTGGGGGCTTTCTTT.

This rearrangement joins TRBV4-1 to TRBJ2-7; 7 positions agree with TRBD1. This CDR3 region has 14 residues. Germline loops: CDR1 MGHRA, CDR2 YSYEKL. With 4 bases clipped from V and 6 bases from J, the junction kept 9 bases outside the gene matches. DNA of the CDR3: TGCGCCAGCAGCCTCCGGGACAGTGCTTCCGAGCAGTACTTC. It specifies CASSLRDSASEQYF.

This chain uses TRBV7-8 with TRBJ2-2; the D gene is possibly TRBD2 (7 bases). The CDR3 consists of 15 residues. CDR1 is SGHVS, CDR2 FQNEAQ, per germline. Trimming removed 3 bases from V and 3 bases from J, with 11 bases in between. DNA for the CDR3: TGTGCCAGCAGCTTGGGGGGGCGATACACCGGGGAGCTGTTTTTT. As protein: CASSLGGRYTGELFF.

V usage is TRBV3-1 (or the pseudogene TRBV3-2) and J usage is TRBJ1-2, with 9 bases lining up with TRBD1. Germline V CDR1 and CDR2: LGHDT, YNNKEL (reference sequence). The CDR3 has 13 residues. The V segment lost 5 bases and the J segment 8 bases; nucleotides outside the gene matches: 6. The CDR3 reads CASSSGQGRGYTF. The CDR3 bases are TGTGCCAGCAGCTCTGGACAGGGGAGAGGCTACACCTTC.

In the case of this clone: Likely a read error: the CDR3 ends without its conserved phenylalanine or tryptophan. The chain uses TRBV12-3 or TRBV12-4 and TRBJ1-5; D call uncertain. This CDR3 comprises 13 residues. The V gene lost 4 bases and the J gene lost 5 bases, with 9 bases spanning the gap. CDR3 nucleotides: TGTGCCAGCAGTTCGGTGGAGGATCAGCCCCAGCATTCT. Translating gives CASSSVEDQPQHS.

This chain connects TRBV5-1 to TRBJ1-1; 7 bases align to TRBD1. From germline, CDR1 is SGHRS and CDR2 YFSETQ. V lost 1 base to trimming and J lost 0 bases; unmatched junction nucleotides: 3. The CDR3 is 15 residues long. The CDR3: CASSLQGEMNTEAFF. In DNA form, the CDR3 reads TGCGCCAGCAGCTTGCAGGGGGAAATGAACACTGAAGCTTTCTTT.

This clone has a handful of counts. The chain links TRBV7-3 to TRBJ2-3; no reliable D call. The CDR3 is 14 amino acids. V dropped 5 bases and J dropped 6 bases, with 15 bases sitting between them. The germline V gene encodes CDR1 SGHTA and CDR2 FQGTGA. DNA of the CDR3: TGTGCCAGCAGCGAGTACGCCGGGTCGGATACGCAGTATTTT. Encoded protein: CASSEYAGSDTQYF.

The J gene is TRBJ1-3, the V gene TRBV5-5; D is unresolved. CDR1 and CDR2 (germline): SGHKS, YYEKEE (reference sequence). The CDR3 has 15 residues. V shed 0 bases and J shed 0 bases, with 7 bases lying between them. The DNA of the CDR3 is TGTGCCAGCAGCTTGGCAGGAGGCTCTGGAAACACCATATATTTT. It specifies CASSLAGGSGNTIYF.

This chain connects TRBV6-5 to TRBJ1-5; unclear D gene. The germline V gene encodes CDR1 MNHEY and CDR2 SVGAGI. This CDR3 region has 14 residues. V dropped 0 bases and J dropped 6 bases, with 9 bases sitting between them. CDR3 bases: TGTGCCAGCAGTTACTCGAGAGGGAGTCAGCCCCAGCATTTT. This codes for CASSYSRGSQPQHF.

V is TRBV27 and J is TRBJ1-4; D unresolved. This CDR3 comprises 13 residues. V dropped 6 bases and J dropped 5 bases, with 10 bases sitting between them. CDR1 is MNHEY and CDR2 is SMNVEV in the germline V gene (reference sequence). This chain's CDR3 is CASSRNLNEKLFF. CDR3 DNA sequence: TGTGCCAGCAGCCGAAACTTAAATGAAAAACTGTTTTTT.

The chain couples TRBV2 to TRBJ1-2, with 11 bases aligning to TRBD1. The V and J ends lost 9 bases and 5 bases, in that order; junction bases with no gene match: 5. Germline CDR1 and CDR2: SNHLY and FYNNEI. The CDR3 runs 13 residues. In nucleotides, the CDR3 is TGTGCCAGAGGACAGGGGGCTGGGTATGGCTACACCTTC. This translates into CARGQGAGYGYTF.